Below, one T cell receptor beta chain is given with its context. In this sample, this clonotype turned up a few times. It lacks a known antigen. No base quality values were provided; no much bigger clone lies one nucleotide off. The listed sequencing device is Illumina HiSeq 1500. TCRdb reworked the public reads: Q25 trimming with fastp, MiXCR clone assembly, productive beta chains retained. Identical CDR3 proteins give one entry, which carries the most common genes and DNA. Across this sample there are around 260,000 distinct CDR3 sequences, with about a quarter seen only once. Clones ranked in the top ten supply 14% of the sample. This specimen comes from a study of T cell repertoires in cytomegalovirus infection (dated by TCRdb to between 2018 and 2021). General notes on the study: Donor HLA type was relevant to the analysis, as public TCR beta signatures indicated carriage of CMV infection together with the matching HLA type. The full study reports these points: The ex vivo response was dominated by HLA-C-restricted CMV-specific TCR beta clonotypes, which also provided the single most frequent clonotype in two of eight donors. In both this cohort and an independent cohort of more than 350 donors, the cumulative frequency of public TCR beta family members distinguished carriers of CMV infection plus the relevant HLA type.

Trimming costs V 5 bases and J 0 bases, and their ends lie 10 bases apart. The germline V gene yields ENHRY for CDR1 and SYGVKD for CDR2. The CDR3 starts with the cysteine, ends with the phenylalanine, and has 15 residues. The only DNA kept is the CDR3, 45 bases in frame from the first base. Sequencing was done on a sample of PBMCs. The V gene is TRBV10-3 and the J gene is TRBJ2-2, with TRBD2 tentatively as D gene (5 bases match). The receptor was derived from a human donor in good health (CMV status not recorded). Some clones in this sample may be carry-over from other donors' samples. In nucleotides, the sequence is TGTGCCATCAGTCTTCGTAGCGCGAACACCGGGGAGCTGTTTTTT. This is translated as CAISLRSANTGELFF.